Reported below is one T cell receptor (beta chain). The antigen is not known. This CDR3 contains 16 residues. V lost 5 bases and J lost 2; bases outside the gene matches: 7. CDR1 is SGHAT, CDR2 FQNNGV, per germline. Use of 60 Vbeta and 13 Jbeta primers characterized the PCR. The assay was immunoSEQ multiplex PCR, and TCRdb's table has in-frame clones only and misses some. This sample carries approximately 190,000 clones, roughly 82% of them seen once, and the ten largest clones take 2% to 3%. This entry is derived from a study of cytomegalovirus exposure and HLA in healthy donors. Overall study results and limits: Rarity characterized most TCR sequences, yet some public TCRs appeared in many donors. Confirmation was obtained in vitro that a few CMV-associated chains are specific for CMV antigens.

The rearrangement links TRBV11-2 to TRBJ2-1; 9 positions match TRBD2. Sequenced: PBMCs. The TCR originated in a woman aged 45-65 years in good health and CMV-seropositive. CDR3 sequence (DNA): TGTGCCAGCAGCGAGGGGGCGGGGGGGCCCTACAATGAGCAGTTCTTC. Translating it yields CASSEGAGGPYNEQFF. The full variable domain, rest sourced from reference TRBV11-2 and TRBJ2-1, is EAGVAQSPRYKIIEKRQSVAFWCNPISGHATLYWYQQILGQGPKLLIQFQNNGVVDDSQLPKDRFSAERLKGVDSTLKIQPAKLEDSAVYLCASSEGAGGPYNEQFFGPGTRLTVL.